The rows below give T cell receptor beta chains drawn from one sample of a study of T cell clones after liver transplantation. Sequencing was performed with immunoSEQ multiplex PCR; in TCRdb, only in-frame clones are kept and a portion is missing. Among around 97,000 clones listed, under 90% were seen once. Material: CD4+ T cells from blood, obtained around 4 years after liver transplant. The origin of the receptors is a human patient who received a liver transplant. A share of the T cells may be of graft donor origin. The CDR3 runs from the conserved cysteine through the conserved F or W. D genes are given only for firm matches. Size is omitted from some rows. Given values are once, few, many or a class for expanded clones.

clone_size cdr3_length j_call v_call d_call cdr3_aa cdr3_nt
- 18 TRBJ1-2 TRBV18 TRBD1 CASSPGTGRALGRYGYTF TGTGCCAGCTCGCCCGGGACAGGGAGAGCCTTAGGGCGCTATGGCTACACCTTC
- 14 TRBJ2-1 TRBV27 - CASSFLRDDNEQFF TGTGCCAGCAGTTTTTTAAGGGATGATAATGAGCAGTTCTTC
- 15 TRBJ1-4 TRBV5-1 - CASSSGPTRDEKLFF TGCGCCAGCAGCTCTGGACCTACGAGGGACGAAAAACTGTTTTTT
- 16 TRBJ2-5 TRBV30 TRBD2 CAWSGGASGVRETQYF TGTGCCTGGAGCGGGGGGGCCAGCGGGGTGCGAGAGACCCAGTACTTC
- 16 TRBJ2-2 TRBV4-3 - CASSQHLLAGTGELFF TGCGCCAGCAGCCAACACCTCCTGGCGGGCACCGGGGAGCTGTTTTTT
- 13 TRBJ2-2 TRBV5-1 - CASSSRPDGELFF TGCGCCAGCAGCTCTCGACCGGACGGGGAGCTGTTTTTT
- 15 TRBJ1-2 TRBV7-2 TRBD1 CASSWDRGESYGYTF TGTGCCAGCAGCTGGGACAGGGGGGAGTCTTATGGCTACACCTTC
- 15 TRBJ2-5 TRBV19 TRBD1 CASSHTGQGGETQYF TGTGCCAGTAGTCATACAGGACAGGGGGGGGAGACCCAGTACTTC
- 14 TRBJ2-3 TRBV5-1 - CASSFKQGTDTQYF TGCGCCAGCAGCTTTAAACAGGGCACAGATACGCAGTATTTT
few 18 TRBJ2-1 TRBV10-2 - CASSESSGGSGSRNEQFF TGCGCCAGCAGTGAGTCGAGTGGAGGGAGCGGAAGTCGGAATGAGCAGTTCTTC
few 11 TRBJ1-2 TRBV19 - CASSTGPGYTF TGTGCCAGTAGTACCGGCCCTGGCTACACCTTC
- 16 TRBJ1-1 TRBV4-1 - CASSQEETGLMSEAFF TGCGCCAGCAGCCAAGAAGAGACAGGCCTCATGAGCGAAGCTTTCTTT
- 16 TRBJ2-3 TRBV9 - CASSVGPHGRADTQYF TGTGCCAGCAGCGTGGGTCCCCACGGAAGGGCAGATACGCAGTATTTT
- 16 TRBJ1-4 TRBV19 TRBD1 CASSIRRQGANEKLFF TGTGCCAGTAGTATTAGAAGACAGGGCGCCAATGAAAAACTGTTTTTT
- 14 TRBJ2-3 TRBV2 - CASSPSRRADTQYF TGTGCCAGCAGTCCCTCTCGGAGGGCAGATACGCAGTATTTT
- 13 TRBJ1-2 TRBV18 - CASSPDGNYGYTF TGTGCCAGCTCACCGGACGGTAACTATGGCTACACCTTC
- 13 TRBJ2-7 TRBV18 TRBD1 CASSPGQGAEQYF TGTGCCAGCTCACCGGGACAGGGGGCCGAGCAGTACTTC
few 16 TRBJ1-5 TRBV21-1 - CASSARLKGSNQPQHF TGTGCCAGCAGCGCACGTTTAAAGGGGAGCAATCAGCCCCAGCATTTT
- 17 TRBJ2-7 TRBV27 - CASSILKVGGTPYEQYF TGTGCCAGCTCTATCCTGAAAGTCGGGGGCACCCCCTACGAGCAGTACTTC
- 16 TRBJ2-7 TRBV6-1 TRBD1 CASSKVMTGDAYEQYF TGTGCCAGCAGTAAAGTTATGACAGGGGACGCCTACGAGCAGTACTTC
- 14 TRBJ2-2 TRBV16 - CASSQSVAAGELFF TGTGCCAGCAGCCAATCAGTGGCGGCCGGGGAGCTGTTTTTT
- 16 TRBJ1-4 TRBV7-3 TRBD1 CASSLRGTGDNEKLFF TGTGCCAGCAGCTTAAGGGGGACAGGGGACAATGAAAAACTGTTTTTT
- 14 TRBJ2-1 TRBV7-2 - CASSLSGTQNEQFF TGTGCCAGCAGCTTATCTGGGACTCAGAATGAGCAGTTCTTC
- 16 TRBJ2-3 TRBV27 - CASSLLPKPTTDTQYF TGTGCCAGCAGTTTACTTCCCAAGCCGACCACAGATACGCAGTATTTT
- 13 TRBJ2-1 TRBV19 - CASGLRQYNEQFF TGTGCCAGTGGTTTGAGGCAGTACAATGAGCAGTTCTTC
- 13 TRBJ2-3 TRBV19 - CASREGYGDTQYF TGTGCCAGTAGAGAGGGGTATGGAGATACGCAGTATTTT
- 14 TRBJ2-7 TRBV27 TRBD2 CASSPGLAIDEQYF TGTGCCAGCAGCCCGGGACTAGCAATTGACGAGCAGTACTTC
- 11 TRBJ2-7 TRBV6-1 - CASSKDYEQYF TGTGCCAGCAGTAAAGACTACGAGCAGTACTTC
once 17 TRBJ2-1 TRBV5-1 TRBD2 CASSPTSGRNPYNEQFF TGCGCCAGCAGCCCAACTAGCGGGAGGAACCCGTACAATGAGCAGTTCTTC
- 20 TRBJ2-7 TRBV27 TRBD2 CASRRGGISTSGRLSYEQYF TGTGCCAGCAGGCGAGGGGGGATCTCCACTAGCGGACGACTCTCCTACGAGCAGTACTTC
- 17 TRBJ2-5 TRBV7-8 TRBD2 CASSLSGGITGIETQYF TGTGCCAGCAGTTTAAGCGGGGGGATAACAGGGATAGAGACCCAGTACTTC
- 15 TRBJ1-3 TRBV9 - CASSVTSRGENTIYF TGTGCCAGCAGCGTGACCTCCCGTGGGGAAAACACCATATATTTT
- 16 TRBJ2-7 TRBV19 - CASSIKGTIKLYEQYF TGTGCCAGTAGTATCAAAGGGACGATCAAGCTGTACGAGCAGTACTTC
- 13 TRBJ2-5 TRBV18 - CASSTGGVETQYF TGTGCCAGCTCCACCGGGGGAGTAGAGACCCAGTACTTC
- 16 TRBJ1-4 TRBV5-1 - CASSPRLGITNEKLFF TGCGCCAGCAGCCCCCGCTTGGGGATAACTAATGAAAAACTGTTTTTT
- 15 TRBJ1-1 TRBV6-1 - CASSESLSYNAEAFF TGTGCCAGCAGTGAATCCCTCTCCTATAACGCTGAAGCTTTCTTT
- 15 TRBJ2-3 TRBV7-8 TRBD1 CASSFTGGSTDTQYF TGTGCCAGCAGCTTTACAGGGGGGTCGACAGATACGCAGTATTTT
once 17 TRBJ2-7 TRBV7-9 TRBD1 CASSVQQGALPFEEQYF TGTGCCAGCAGCGTACAACAGGGGGCTCTCCCCTTCGAGGAGCAGTACTTC
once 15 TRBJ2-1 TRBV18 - CASSPQGSWVNEQFF TGTGCCAGCTCACCACAGGGGTCCTGGGTGAATGAGCAGTTCTTC
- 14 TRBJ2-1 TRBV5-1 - CASSLGQPPHEQFF TGCGCCAGCAGCTTGGGACAGCCACCCCATGAGCAGTTCTTC
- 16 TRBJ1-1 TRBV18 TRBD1 CASSHRDRPLGTEAFF TGTGCCAGCTCACACCGGGACAGGCCGTTGGGCACTGAAGCTTTCTTT
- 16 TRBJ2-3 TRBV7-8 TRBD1 CASSRRQGGATDTQYF TGTGCCAGCAGCCGACGACAGGGGGGCGCCACAGATACGCAGTATTTT
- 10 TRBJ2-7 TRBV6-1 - CASRFGEQYF TGTGCCAGCCGATTCGGCGAGCAGTACTTC
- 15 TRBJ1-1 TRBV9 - CASSVGRNHVAEAFF TGTGCCAGCAGCGTAGGACGGAACCATGTGGCTGAAGCTTTCTTT
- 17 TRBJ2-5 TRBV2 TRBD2 CASSEGTSGRAWETQYF TGTGCCAGCAGTGAAGGGACTAGCGGGAGGGCTTGGGAGACCCAGTACTTC
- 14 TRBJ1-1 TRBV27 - CASSLRGRGVEAFF TGTGCCAGCAGCCTTAGGGGCAGAGGAGTCGAAGCTTTCTTT
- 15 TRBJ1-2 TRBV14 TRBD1 CASSPHTGGSDGYTF TGTGCCAGCAGCCCTCACACAGGGGGATCGGATGGCTACACCTTC
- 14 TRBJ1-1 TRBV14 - CASSHPGLNTEAFF TGTGCCAGCAGCCACCCAGGACTGAACACTGAAGCTTTCTTT
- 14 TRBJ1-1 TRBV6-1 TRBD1 CASLEGGRDTEAFF TGTGCCAGCTTGGAAGGGGGCAGGGACACTGAAGCTTTCTTT